This record covers a single T cell receptor beta chain. The data were taken from a study of blood T cell repertoires in COVID-19. Sequenced by immunoSEQ multiplex PCR; TCRdb stores in-frame clones only, minus some. The data hold just over 150,000 clones, with 70% to 85% observed a single time. V trimming: 4 bases; J trimming: 1 base; junction bases outside the gene matches: 6. Germline CDR1 and CDR2: SNHLY and FYNNEI. The CDR3 is 15 residues long. The rearrangement links TRBV2 to TRBJ2-5, with 7 bases identical to TRBD1. The TCR sequence derives from a woman of 80 years or more with acute or convalescent COVID-19. Sequencing used peripheral blood. The CDR3 sequence is CASSVRGDSQETQYF. The CDR3 region has the DNA TGTGCCAGCAGTGTTCGAGGGGACAGCCAAGAGACCCAGTACTTC.